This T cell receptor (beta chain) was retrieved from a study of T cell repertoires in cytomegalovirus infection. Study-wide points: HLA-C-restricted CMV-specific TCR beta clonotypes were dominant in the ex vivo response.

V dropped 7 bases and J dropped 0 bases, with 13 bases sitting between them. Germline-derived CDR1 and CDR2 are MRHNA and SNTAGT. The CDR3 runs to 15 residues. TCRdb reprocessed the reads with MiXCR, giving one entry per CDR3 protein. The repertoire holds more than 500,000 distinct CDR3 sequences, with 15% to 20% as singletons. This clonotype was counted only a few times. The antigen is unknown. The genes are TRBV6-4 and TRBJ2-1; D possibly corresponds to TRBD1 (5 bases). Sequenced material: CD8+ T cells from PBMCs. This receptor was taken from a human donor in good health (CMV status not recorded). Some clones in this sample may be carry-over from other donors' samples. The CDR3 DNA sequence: TGTGCCAGCAAGCCGACAGAGTCCTCCTACAATGAGCAGTTCTTC. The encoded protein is CASKPTESSYNEQFF.